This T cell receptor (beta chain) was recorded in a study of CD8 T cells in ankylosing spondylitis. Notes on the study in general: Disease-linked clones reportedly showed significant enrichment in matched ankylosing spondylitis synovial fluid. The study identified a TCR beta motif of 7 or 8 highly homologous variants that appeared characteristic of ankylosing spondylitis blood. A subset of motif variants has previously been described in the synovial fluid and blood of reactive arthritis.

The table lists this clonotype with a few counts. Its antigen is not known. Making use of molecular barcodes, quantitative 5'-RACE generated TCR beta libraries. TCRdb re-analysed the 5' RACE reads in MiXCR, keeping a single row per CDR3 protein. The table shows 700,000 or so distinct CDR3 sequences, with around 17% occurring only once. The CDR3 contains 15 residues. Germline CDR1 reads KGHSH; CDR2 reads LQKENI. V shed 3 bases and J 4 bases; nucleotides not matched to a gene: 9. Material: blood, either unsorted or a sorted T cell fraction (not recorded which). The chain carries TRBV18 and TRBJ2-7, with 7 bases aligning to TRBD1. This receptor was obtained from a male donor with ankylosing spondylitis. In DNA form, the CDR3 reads TGTGCCAGCTCACCCTCCCGACAGGGTGGGTACGAGCAGTACTTC. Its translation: CASSPSRQGGYEQYF. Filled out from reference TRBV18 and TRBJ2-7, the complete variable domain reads NAGVMQNPRHLVRRRGQEARLRCSPMKGHSHVYWYRQLPEEGLKFMVYLQKENIIDESGMPKERFSAEFPKEGPSILRIQQVVRGDSAAYFCASSPSRQGGYEQYFGPGTRLTVT.